The next 9 T cell receptor beta chains were all read from a single sample in a study of T cell responses to AZD1222 COVID-19 vaccine. Some clones are missing from TCRdb's copy, which holds only in-frame ones; the method was immunoSEQ multiplex PCR. The sample consists of roughly 80,000 clones, around 90% of them appearing once. The source material was peripheral blood, sampled on day 0 of MenACWY control vaccination. The receptors here all came from an adult in good health.

The rearrangement uses TRBV19 and TRBJ1-5; D not certain. The CDR3 loop spans 15 amino acids. V lost 4 bases, J lost 2 bases, and 12 bases lay in between. From germline, CDR1 is LNHDA and CDR2 SQIVND (reference sequence). CDR3 residues: CASSTSLRRNQPQHF. In nucleotides, the CDR3 is TGTGCCAGTAGTACCTCGTTAAGGCGCAATCAGCCCCAGCATTTT. Based on the CDR3 plus reference TRBV19 and TRBJ1-5, the full variable domain is DGGITQSPKYLFRKEGQNVTLSCEQNLNHDAMYWYRQDPGQGLRLIYYSQIVNDFQKGDIAEGYSVSREKKESFPLTVTSAQKNPTAFYLCASSTSLRRNQPQHFGDGTRLSIL.

The chain employs TRBV9 and TRBJ2-1, with 12 bases aligning to TRBD2. The CDR3 length is 16 residues. After removal of 0 bases from V and 9 bases from J, the junction contained 7 bases not matched to a gene. CDR1 and CDR2 (germline): SGDLS, YYNGEE. This chain's CDR3 is CASSVGASGGAGEQFF. The DNA of the CDR3 is TGTGCCAGCAGCGTAGGAGCTAGCGGGGGGGCCGGTGAGCAGTTCTTC.

The chain carries TRBV7-2 and TRBJ1-4; D call uncertain. CDR1 SGHTA and CDR2 FQGNSA come from the germline V gene. The CDR3 is 16 residues long. V was cut by 1 base and J by 4 bases, with 13 bases left in between. The CDR3 nucleotides read TGTGCCAGCAGCTTAGGAGGGCATACGGATAATGAAAAACTGTTTTTT. It specifies CASSLGGHTDNEKLFF.

The chain links TRBV21-1 to TRBJ1-4; whether TRBD1, the table's D call, matches the DNA was not checked. TRBV21-1 is given as a pseudogene. The CDR3 is 17 residues long. The CDR3 loop is CASSNRDRGIGREKLFF. In DNA form, the CDR3 reads TGTGCCAGCAGCAACCGGGACAGAGGAATCGGACGGGAAAAACTGTTTTTT.

CDR3 sequence (DNA): TGTGCCAGCAGCTTGGCCGGGGGGCCTGAAGCTTTCTTT. As protein: CASSLAGGPEAFF. This chain joins TRBV5-4 and TRBJ1-1; D is possibly TRBD1 (6 bases). Trimming stripped 0 bases from V and 6 bases from J, with 9 bases between. The CDR3 is made up of 13 amino acids. The germline V gene encodes CDR1 SGHNT and CDR2 YYREEE (reference sequence).

A few counts support this clone. The chain recombines TRBV5-6 with TRBJ1-1; D unresolved. Germline CDR1 is SGHDT and CDR2 is YYEEEE. This CDR3 is 12 amino acids long. The V and J ends lost 4 bases and 7 bases respectively, with 11 bases between them. CDR3 residues: CASSEYRNEAFF. In DNA, the CDR3 is TGTGCCAGCAGCGAATACAGAAATGAAGCTTTCTTT.

Only one count was recorded for this clone. The chain couples TRBV7-2 to TRBJ1-2, with a possible D match to TRBD1 (6 bases). CDR3 size: 15 residues. Germline values: CDR1 SGHTA, CDR2 FQGNSA. V gave up 1 base and J gave up 9 bases, with 18 bases separating them. The CDR3 loop is CASSLVSGGKGSYTF. In DNA form, the CDR3 reads TGTGCCAGCAGCTTAGTGTCGGGGGGCAAGGGAAGCTACACCTTC.

The rearrangement links TRBV5-1 to TRBJ2-1, with D perhaps being TRBD1 or TRBD2 (5 bases each). V dropped 4 bases and J dropped 8 bases, with 16 bases sitting between them. The CDR3 totals 14 residues. Germline V gives CDR1 SGHRS, CDR2 YFSETQ. Here the CDR3 reads CASSLRGLGDEQFF. The CDR3 nucleotides are TGCGCCAGCAGCCTACGGGGCCTCGGGGATGAGCAGTTCTTC.

The rearrangement uses TRBV7-2 and TRBJ1-2; no definite D call. Germline CDR1 SGHTA, CDR2 FQGNSA. V was clipped by 2 bases and J by 0 bases, with 13 bases between them. This CDR3 contains 16 residues. The CDR3 DNA is TGTGCCAGCAGCTTATCATCAGCGGGAGCTAACTATGGCTACACCTTC. It encodes CASSLSSAGANYGYTF.